This T cell receptor (beta chain) was observed in a study of T cells in Graves' hyperthyroidism and ophthalmopathy. There are 14 residues in the CDR3. CDR1 is SNHLY, CDR2 FYNNEI, per germline. There were TCR beta CDR3 regions amplified from RNA transcripts. HTBI primers were used for first-round RT-PCR of the TCR CDR3. Via MiXCR, TCRdb re-called the multiplex PCR reads, giving one row per CDR3 protein. Found here are about 720,000 distinct CDR3 sequences, roughly 15% of them singletons; the top ten hold over 7.5%. With regard to this clonotype: Since a much larger clone is just one base distant, this may be a read error.

The authors took PBMCs from 10 ml fresh peripheral blood. This TCR was recovered from a young man with Graves' hyperthyroidism. The V and J genes are TRBV2 and TRBJ2-1, with 7 bases fitting TRBD2. Sequenced material: blood. For the CDR3, the DNA is TGTGCCAGCAGCGCTAGCGGAGGAGGGTGGGAGCAGTGCTTC. Translated, it gives CASSASGGGWEQCF.